The 14 T cell receptor beta chains presented below share a single source sample, sequenced in a study of blood T cell repertoires in COVID-19. Method: immunoSEQ multiplex PCR; TCRdb's copy keeps in-frame clones and lacks some. There are about 270,000 clones in the sample; roughly 90% occur only once, and roughly 2.1% lies in the top ten. Sequenced material: PBMCs or T cells enriched from blood (not recorded which). Receptors originate from a woman aged 35 to 49 with acute COVID-19.

The chain carries TRBV6-5 and TRBJ1-1; no clear D gene. The CDR3 is 13 residues long. Germline loops: CDR1 MNHEY, CDR2 SVGAGI. V was cut by 5 bases and J by 1 base, with 8 bases left in between. CDR3 nucleotides: TGTGCCAGCAGTCCTACTGCGAACACTGAAGCTTTCTTT. Translation gives CASSPTANTEAFF.

The chain is built from TRBV24-1 and TRBJ2-2, with TRBD2 matching 7 bases. The CDR3 consists of 15 residues. The germline gives CDR1 KGHDR, CDR2 SFDVKD. The junction had 5 bases not matched to a gene; V was cut back by 6 bases and J by 2 bases. CDR3 sequence reads: CATSLASGNTGELFF. In DNA, the CDR3 is TGTGCCACCAGTTTAGCTAGCGGAAACACCGGGGAGCTGTTTTTT.

This rearrangement joins TRBV2 to TRBJ1-5; maybe TRBD1 (6 bases). The V gene lost 4 bases and the J gene lost 7 bases, with 11 bases spanning the gap. Germline V gives CDR1 SNHLY, CDR2 FYNNEI. This CDR3 has 13 residues. CDR3 nucleotide sequence: TGTGCCAGCAGTGGGGGGCGCACCCAGCCCCAGCATTTT. Protein sequence: CASSGGRTQPQHF.

The V call is TRBV7-9, the J call TRBJ2-1, with 9 bases aligning to TRBD2. The CDR3 spans 16 residues. The trim removed 1 base at V and 9 bases at J, leaving 10 bases unmatched. CDR1 and CDR2 (germline): SEHNR, FQNEAQ (reference sequence). The CDR3 reads CASSLDGSGGAIEQFF. The DNA for the CDR3 is TGTGCCAGCAGCTTAGACGGTAGCGGGGGTGCGATTGAGCAGTTCTTC.

The chain carries TRBV6-6 and TRBJ1-1; perhaps TRBD1 as D (5 bases). The V and J ends lost 6 bases and 5 bases respectively, with 13 bases between them. The CDR3 length is 13 residues. Germline-derived CDR1 and CDR2 are MNHNY and SVGAGI (reference sequence). The CDR3 DNA reads TGTGCCAGCAGCCTACTCCGGGGGACTGAAGCTTTCTTT. Translated: CASSLLRGTEAFF.

This chain uses TRBV1 with TRBJ2-1; the table names TRBD2, a call not compared with the DNA. TRBV1 is a pseudogene. The CDR3 runs 15 residues. CDR3 DNA: TGCACCAGCAGCCGGCGGGAGGTAACCTACAATGAGCAGTTCTTC. Its protein is CTSSRREVTYNEQFF.

V and J are TRBV23-1 and TRBJ1-2; the D gene is possibly TRBD1 (6 bases). TRBV23-1 qualifies as an ORF whose function is uncertain. The CDR3 loop spans 12 amino acids. V shed 10 bases and J shed 1 base, with 10 bases lying between them. The CDR3 DNA is TGCGCCATCTTGGACAGTAACTATGGCTACACCTTC. This translates into CAILDSNYGYTF.

This clone appeared a single time. V usage is TRBV7-9 and J usage is TRBJ2-2; the D is unclear. This CDR3 has 15 residues. Trimming left V 3 bases short and J 0 bases short, with 8 bases between. The germline V gene has CDR1 SEHNR and CDR2 FQNEAQ (reference sequence). In DNA form, the CDR3 reads TGTGCCAGCAGCTTGTCCTACCCGAACACCGGGGAGCTGTTTTTT. Amino acids: CASSLSYPNTGELFF.

This clone was seen only once. The same CDR3 can be traced to other DNA sequences in this sample. This chain uses TRBV3-1 (or the pseudogene TRBV3-2) with TRBJ2-1; the match to TRBD2 covers 10 bases. Germline CDR1 and CDR2: LGHDT and YNNKEL (reference sequence). The CDR3 extends over 15 amino acids. J lost 4 bases, V lost 1 base, and 1 base had no gene match. This chain's CDR3 is CASSQVLAGYNEQFF. In DNA form, the CDR3 reads TGTGCCAGCAGCCAAGTACTAGCGGGGTACAATGAGCAGTTCTTC.

The chain employs TRBV7-8 and TRBJ2-2; TRBD2 might be the D (6 bases). Trimming pared 2 bases from V and 1 base from J, leaving 14 bases between. Germline-derived CDR1 and CDR2 are SGHVS and FQNEAQ. The CDR3 totals 17 residues. As DNA, the CDR3 is TGTGCCAGCAGCTTACTTGGGGGGACGGGGAACACCGGGGAGCTGTTTTTT. Its protein is CASSLLGGTGNTGELFF.

As for this clone: One end of the junction does not line up with germline, which may come from a read error. V gene TRBV24-1 combines with J gene TRBJ1-2; a possible D gene is TRBD1 (6 bases). CDR3 length: 15 residues. The germline CDR1 and CDR2 sequences are KGHDR and SFDVKD. CDR3 nucleotide sequence: TGTGCCATCAGTCCCCGGTTAGCCAGGGGATATGGCTACACCTTC. Translated: CAISPRLARGYGYTF.

V and J are TRBV19 and TRBJ1-5; D gene uncertain. CDR1 and CDR2 from the germline V gene are LNHDA and SQIVND (reference sequence). CDR3 length: 15 residues. Trimming removed 7 bases at V and 2 bases at J, with 15 bases between. CDR3 protein: CASTPSGSGNQPQHF. DNA of the CDR3: TGTGCCAGTACCCCGTCGGGGAGCGGCAATCAGCCCCAGCATTTT.

The rearrangement uses TRBV4-2 and TRBJ2-1; 8 positions match TRBD2. The CDR3 totals 19 residues. In germline, CDR1 is LGHNA, CDR2 YNFKEQ. V was clipped by 0 bases and J by 2 bases; unmatched bases: 12. The CDR3 loop is CASSQERGVAGMTYNEQFF. The DNA for the CDR3 is TGTGCCAGCAGCCAAGAAAGGGGGGTAGCGGGGATGACCTACAATGAGCAGTTCTTC.

The chain carries TRBV5-4 and TRBJ1-3, with D uncertain. Germline lookup yields CDR1 SGHNT and CDR2 YYREEE (reference sequence). Deletions cut 4 bases from V and 4 bases from J, with 9 bases between. The CDR3 has 13 residues. The DNA of the CDR3 is TGTGCCAGCAGCATTCCGGGGGGAAACACCATATATTTT. It yields the protein CASSIPGGNTIYF.